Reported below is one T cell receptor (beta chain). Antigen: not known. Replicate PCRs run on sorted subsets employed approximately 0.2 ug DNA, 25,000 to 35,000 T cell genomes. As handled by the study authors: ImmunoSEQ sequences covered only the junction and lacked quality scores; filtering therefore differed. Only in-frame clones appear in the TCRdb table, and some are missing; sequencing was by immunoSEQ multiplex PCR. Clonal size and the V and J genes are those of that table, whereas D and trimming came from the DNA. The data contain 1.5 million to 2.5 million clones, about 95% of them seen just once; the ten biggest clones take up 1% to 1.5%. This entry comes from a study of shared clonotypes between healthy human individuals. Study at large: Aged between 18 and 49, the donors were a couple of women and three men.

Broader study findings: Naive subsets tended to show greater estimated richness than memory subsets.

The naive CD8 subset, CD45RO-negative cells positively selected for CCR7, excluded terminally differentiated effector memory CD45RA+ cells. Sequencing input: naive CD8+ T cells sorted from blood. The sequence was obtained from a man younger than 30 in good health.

CDR3 coding DNA: TGCGCCAGCAGTTCGGGATTTGGGCAAGAGACCCAGTACTTC. Translating it yields CASSSGFGQETQYF. The chain employs TRBV5-1 and TRBJ2-5; possible D gene TRBD2, 5 bases. Per the germline V gene, CDR1 is SGHRS and CDR2 is YFSETQ. Trimming left V 5 bases short and J 2 bases short, with 13 bases between. The CDR3 is made up of 14 amino acids.